This passage covers 2 T cell receptor beta chains from one sample sequenced in a study of T cell responses to AZD1222 COVID-19 vaccine (dated by TCRdb to 2020 to 2022). Library prep was done by the immunoSEQ multiplex PCR assay. TCRdb retrieved this table from immuneACCESS and kept in-frame rearrangements only. Not all clones are present; in checked studies, unresolved V genes account for under half, and no reason is known for the remainder. The sample table shows over 100,000 clones, and 90% are seen once. The ten largest clones represent about 7.1% of the sample. The time point label, read with the paper, signifies: baseline before first vaccination. Specimen: peripheral blood, collected on day 0 of AZD1222 vaccination. Source of these receptors: an adult in good health.

The chain carries TRBV9 and TRBJ2-5; TRBD2 agrees at 9 bases. V dropped 0 bases and J dropped 4; count of bases not matched to a gene: 4. The CDR3 covers 15 residues. Germline CDR1 is SGDLS and CDR2 is YYNGEE. The CDR3 nucleotides are TGTGCCAGCAGCGTAGCCAGCGGGGGGTCAGAGACCCAGTACTTC. Amino acids: CASSVASGGSETQYF.

V and J are TRBV6-2 or TRBV6-3 and TRBJ1-1; D is unclear. The germline V and J ends were trimmed by 6 bases and 4 bases, with 15 bases remaining between them. This CDR3 contains 14 residues. From germline, CDR1 is MNHEY and CDR2 SVGEGT. The CDR3 DNA reads as TGTGCCAGCAGCTATATGCTGGGTGCCACTGAAGCTTTCTTT. This sequence encodes CASSYMLGATEAFF.